This TCR beta chain was captured by sequencing in a study of vaccination and CD4 T cells after COVID-19. Oncomine TCR Beta short-read sequencing was applied to DNA from cultured CD4+ T cells. TCRdb reprocessed the PCR reads via MiXCR and lists one record per CDR3 protein. The table has roughly 7,500 distinct CDR3 sequences, less than 75% seen once. Regarding this clonotype: Antigen unknown.

Indicated treatment: approximately nine-day PBMC culture with coronavirus spike peptide pools or control peptides (ViraFEST assay). The CDR3 extends over 14 amino acids. Trimming took off 1 base at V and 2 bases at J, with 6 bases between the two ends. CDR1 MNHEY and CDR2 SVGEGT come from the germline V gene. The V gene is TRBV6-2 or TRBV6-3, the J gene TRBJ2-1; the D gene is possibly TRBD1 (6 bases). The source material was CD4+ T cells from blood, cultured in vitro. The sequence derives from a human donor who had recovered from COVID-19. Here the CDR3 reads CASSYWTAYNEQFF. For the CDR3, the DNA is TGTGCCAGCAGTTACTGGACAGCCTACAATGAGCAGTTCTTC.